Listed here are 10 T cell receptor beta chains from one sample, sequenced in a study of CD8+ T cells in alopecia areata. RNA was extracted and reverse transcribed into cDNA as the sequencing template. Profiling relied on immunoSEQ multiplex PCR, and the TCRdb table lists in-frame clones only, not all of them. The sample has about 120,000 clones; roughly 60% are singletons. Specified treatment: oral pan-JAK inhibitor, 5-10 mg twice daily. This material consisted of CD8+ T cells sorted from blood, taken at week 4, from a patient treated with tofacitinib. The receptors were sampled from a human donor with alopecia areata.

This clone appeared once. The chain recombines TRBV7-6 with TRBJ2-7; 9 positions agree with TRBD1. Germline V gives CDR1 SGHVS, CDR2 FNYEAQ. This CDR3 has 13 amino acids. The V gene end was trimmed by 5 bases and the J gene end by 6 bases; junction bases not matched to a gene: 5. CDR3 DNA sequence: TGTGCCAGCAGCCCAAGGACAGGGGTCGAGCAGTACTTC. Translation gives CASSPRTGVEQYF.

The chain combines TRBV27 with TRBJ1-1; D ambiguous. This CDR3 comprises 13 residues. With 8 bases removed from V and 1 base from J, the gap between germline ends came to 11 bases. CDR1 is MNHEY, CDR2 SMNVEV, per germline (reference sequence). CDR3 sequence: CASRFEGNTEAFF. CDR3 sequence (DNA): TGTGCCAGCCGCTTTGAGGGGAACACTGAAGCTTTCTTT.

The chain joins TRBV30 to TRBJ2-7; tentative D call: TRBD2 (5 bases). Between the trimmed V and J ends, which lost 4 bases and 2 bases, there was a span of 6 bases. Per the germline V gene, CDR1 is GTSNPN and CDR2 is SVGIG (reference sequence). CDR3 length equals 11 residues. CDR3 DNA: TGTGCCTGGACAGCGGCCTACGAGCAGTACTTC. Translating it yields CAWTAAYEQYF.

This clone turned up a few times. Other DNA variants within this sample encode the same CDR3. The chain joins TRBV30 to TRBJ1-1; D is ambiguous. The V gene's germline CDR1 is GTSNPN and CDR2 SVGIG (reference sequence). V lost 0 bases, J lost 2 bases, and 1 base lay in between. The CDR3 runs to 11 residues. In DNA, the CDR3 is TGTGCCTGGAGTGTAAACACTGAAGCTTTCTTT. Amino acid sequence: CAWSVNTEAFF.

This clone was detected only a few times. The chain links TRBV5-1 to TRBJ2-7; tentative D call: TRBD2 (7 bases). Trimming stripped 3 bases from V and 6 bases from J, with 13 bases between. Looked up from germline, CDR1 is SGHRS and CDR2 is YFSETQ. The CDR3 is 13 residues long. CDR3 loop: CASSSQGGLEQYF. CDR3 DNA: TGCGCCAGCAGCTCACAGGGAGGGCTCGAGCAGTACTTC.

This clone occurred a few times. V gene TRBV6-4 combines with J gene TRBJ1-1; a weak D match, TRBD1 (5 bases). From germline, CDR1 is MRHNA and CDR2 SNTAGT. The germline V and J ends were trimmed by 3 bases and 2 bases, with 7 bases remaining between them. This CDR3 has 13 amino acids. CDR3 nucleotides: TGTGCCAGCAGTGAACGGGACAACACTGAAGCTTTCTTT. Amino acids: CASSERDNTEAFF.

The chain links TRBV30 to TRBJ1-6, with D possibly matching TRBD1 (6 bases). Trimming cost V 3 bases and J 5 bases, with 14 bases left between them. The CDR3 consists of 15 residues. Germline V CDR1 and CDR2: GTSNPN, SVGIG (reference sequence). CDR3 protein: CAWREGESHNSPLHF. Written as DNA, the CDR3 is TGTGCCTGGAGGGAGGGGGAGAGTCATAATTCACCCCTCCACTTT.

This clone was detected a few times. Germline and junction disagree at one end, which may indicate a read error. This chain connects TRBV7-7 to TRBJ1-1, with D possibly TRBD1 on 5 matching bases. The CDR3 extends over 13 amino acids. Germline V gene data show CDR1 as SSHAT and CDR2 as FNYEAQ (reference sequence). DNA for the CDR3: TGTGCTAGCAGCTGGGCAGGGAAATTGATGGCTTTCTTT. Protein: CASSWAGKLMAFF.

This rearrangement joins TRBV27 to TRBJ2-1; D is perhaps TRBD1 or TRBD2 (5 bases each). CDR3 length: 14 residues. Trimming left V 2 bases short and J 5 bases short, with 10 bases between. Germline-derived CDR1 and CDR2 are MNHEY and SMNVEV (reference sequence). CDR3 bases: TGTGCCAGCAGTTTAGGGACGGTAAACAATGAGCAGTTCTTC. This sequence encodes CASSLGTVNNEQFF.

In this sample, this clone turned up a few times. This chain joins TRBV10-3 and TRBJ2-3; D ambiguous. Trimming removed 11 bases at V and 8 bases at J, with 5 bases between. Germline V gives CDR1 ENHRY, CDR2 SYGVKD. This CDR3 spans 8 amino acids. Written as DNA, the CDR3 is TGTGCCGTCCGTACGCAGTATTTT. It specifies CAVRTQYF.